These 15 T cell receptor beta chains were all obtained from the same sample, sequenced in a study of blood T cell repertoires in COVID-19. Assay used: immunoSEQ multiplex PCR; TCRdb lists only in-frame clones, some missing. Of under 450,000 clones in the sample, roughly nine tenths are singletons; the top ten hold just over 0.85%. Material for sequencing was PBMCs or T cells enriched from blood (not recorded which). The receptors here all came from a woman aged 40 to 55 who had been exposed to COVID-19.

The V gene is TRBV3-1 (or the pseudogene TRBV3-2), the J gene TRBJ1-5; tentatively, D is TRBD1 (6 bases). CDR1 is LGHDT and CDR2 is YNNKEL in the germline V gene (reference sequence). Trimming stripped 0 bases from V and 1 base from J, with 10 bases between. The CDR3 covers 16 residues. Here the CDR3 DNA reads TGTGCCAGCAGCCAAGATCCAGGGGTGAGCAATCAGCCCCAGCATTTT. The encoded protein is CASSQDPGVSNQPQHF.

This clone occurred once. The rearrangement uses TRBV5-1 and TRBJ1-1; 11 nucleotides line up with TRBD1. Germline V CDR1 and CDR2: SGHRS, YFSETQ. With V trimmed by 4 bases and J by 4 bases, 3 bases remained unmatched. This CDR3 has 14 amino acids. Here the CDR3 reads CASSQGTGGTEAFF. The CDR3, as DNA: TGCGCCAGCAGCCAAGGGACAGGGGGCACTGAAGCTTTCTTT.

The gene calls are TRBV18 and TRBJ1-6; 7 bases fit TRBD1. Trimming removed 6 bases from V and 7 bases from J; junction bases left unmatched: 6. Germline V gene lookup returns CDR1 KGHSH and CDR2 LQKENI. The CDR3 is 14 amino acids. This CDR3 is CASSRGTANSPLHF. Written as DNA, the CDR3 is TGTGCCAGCTCCAGAGGGACAGCAAATTCACCCCTCCACTTT.

V usage is TRBV11-2 and J usage is TRBJ2-1, with unresolved D. From germline, CDR1 is SGHAT and CDR2 FQNNGV. Deletions cut 2 bases from V and 0 bases from J, with 8 bases between. The CDR3 length is 15 residues. CDR3: CASSLSPVSYNEQFF. In DNA, the CDR3 is TGTGCCAGCAGCTTAAGCCCGGTCTCCTACAATGAGCAGTTCTTC.

The chain couples TRBV7-3 to TRBJ2-3; tentatively, D is TRBD2 (6 bases). Germline CDR1 and CDR2: SGHTA and FQGTGA. The V and J ends lost 8 bases and 3 bases respectively, with 18 bases between them. The CDR3 runs to 15 residues. The CDR3 here is CASRRGGSWTDTQYF. The CDR3 coding sequence is TGTGCCAGCCGGCGGGGCGGCTCGTGGACAGATACGCAGTATTTT.

The chain carries TRBV7-9 and TRBJ1-3; maybe TRBD1 (6 bases). Germline CDR1 and CDR2: SEHNR and FQNEAQ (reference sequence). Trimming removed 6 bases from V and 4 bases from J, with 13 bases in between. The CDR3 has 14 amino acids. Here the CDR3 reads CASSSTGLGNTIYF. Here the CDR3 DNA reads TGTGCCAGCAGTTCAACAGGGTTGGGAAACACCATATATTTT.

The chain uses TRBV19 and TRBJ1-5; D call uncertain. Trimming took 1 base from V and 0 from J, leaving 7 bases between them. CDR1 LNHDA and CDR2 SQIVND come from the germline V gene (reference sequence). The CDR3 spans 15 residues. CDR3 sequence reads: CASSIASNSNQPQHF. CDR3 nucleotide sequence: TGTGCCAGTAGTATAGCTTCTAATAGCAATCAGCCCCAGCATTTT.

This rearrangement joins TRBV28 to TRBJ1-5, with TRBD1 matching 7 bases. The CDR3 runs to 14 residues. The V and J ends lost 6 bases and 4 bases, in that order; junction bases with no gene match: 6. The V gene's germline CDR1 is MDHEN and CDR2 SYDVKM. CDR3 DNA: TGTGCCAGCAGATATGGGACAGCTAATCAGCCCCAGCATTTT. Translated, it gives CASRYGTANQPQHF.

As regards this clone: Within the sample, other DNA sequences also encode this same CDR3. The chain couples TRBV18 to TRBJ1-1; a possible D gene is TRBD1 (5 bases). CDR1 is KGHSH, CDR2 LQKENI, per germline. V was cut by 3 bases and J by 2 bases, with 7 bases left in between. The CDR3 is 13 amino acids. CDR3 region: CASSPTANTEAFF. Here the CDR3 DNA reads TGTGCCAGCTCACCGACAGCAAACACTGAAGCTTTCTTT.

This clone is a singleton in its sample. This chain connects TRBV7-9 to TRBJ1-6, with 8 bases identical to TRBD1. J was trimmed by 9 bases and V by 5 bases; bases with no gene match: 9. The V gene's germline CDR1 is SEHNR and CDR2 FQNEAQ (reference sequence). CDR3 length: 15 amino acids. CDR3 loop: CASSRGQGGISPLHF. The CDR3 DNA reads TGTGCCAGCAGCAGAGGACAGGGCGGTATTTCACCCCTCCACTTT.

The genes are TRBV20-1 and TRBJ2-7, with TRBD2 matching 8 bases. V was pared by 3 bases and J by 7 bases, with 11 bases of the junction left unmatched. The CDR3 has 14 residues. The germline V gene encodes CDR1 DFQATT and CDR2 SNEGSKA (reference sequence). The CDR3 coding sequence is TGCAGTGCTAGTGATCCGGGGGGGCGTCGAGAGCAGTACTTC. It is translated as CSASDPGGRREQYF.

The J gene is TRBJ1-2, the V gene TRBV2; 9 bases align to TRBD1. The CDR3 extends over 14 amino acids. The V segment lost 1 base and the J segment 8 bases; nucleotides outside the gene matches: 5. Germline V CDR1 and CDR2: SNHLY, FYNNEI. The CDR3 spells CASSEDRGHEGYTF. The CDR3 region has the DNA TGTGCCAGCAGTGAAGACAGGGGGCATGAGGGCTACACCTTC.

The gene calls are TRBV6-6 and TRBJ2-1; TRBD1 agrees at 7 bases. The CDR3 length is 13 residues. Germline V gene data show CDR1 as MNHNY and CDR2 as SVGAGI (reference sequence). The ends lost 2 bases at V and 10 bases at J; junction bases unmatched: 5. This CDR3 is CASSYTPDREQFF. CDR3 DNA: TGTGCCAGCAGTTACACGCCGGACAGGGAGCAGTTCTTC.

The chain recombines TRBV5-4 with TRBJ1-3, with TRBD1 matching 8 bases. The J segment lost 5 bases and the V segment lost 4 bases, leaving 5 bases of the junction unmatched. This CDR3 is built from 14 residues. Germline CDR1 is SGHNT and CDR2 is YYREEE (reference sequence). CDR3 in amino acids: CASSKGQGRNTIYF. In DNA form, the CDR3 reads TGTGCCAGCAGCAAAGGACAGGGAAGAAACACCATATATTTT.

This chain connects TRBV12-5 to TRBJ1-5, with 7 positions matching TRBD1. There are 14 residues in the CDR3. In germline, CDR1 is LGHNT, CDR2 FRNRAP. V trimming: 7 bases; J trimming: 3 bases; junction bases outside the gene matches: 6. CDR3 sequence: CASARGQNNQPQHF. CDR3 bases: TGTGCTAGTGCACGGGGACAGAACAATCAGCCCCAGCATTTT. Looking up the rest from reference TRBV12-5 and TRBJ1-5 gives the full variable domain: DARVTQTPRHKVTEMGQEVTMRCQPILGHNTVFWYRQTMMQGLELLAYFRNRAPLDDSGMPKDRFSAEMPDATLATLKIQPSEPRDSAVYFCASARGQNNQPQHFGDGTRLSIL.